These 3 T cell receptor beta chains originate from one sample sequenced in a study of cytomegalovirus exposure and HLA in healthy donors. The study ran its PCR with 60 Vbeta and 13 Jbeta primers. Measured with immunoSEQ multiplex PCR; TCRdb has only the in-frame clones, and not every one. The table shows 140,000 to 150,000 clones, with 65% to 85% occurring only once. Material for sequencing was PBMCs. These receptors all stem from a woman between 40 and 50 years old in good health and CMV-seropositive.

The rearrangement uses TRBV28 and TRBJ1-1, with 9 bases fitting TRBD1. With 7 bases clipped from V and 1 base from J, the junction kept 4 bases outside the gene matches. The CDR3 runs to 14 residues. Per the germline V gene, CDR1 is MDHEN and CDR2 is SYDVKM. CDR3 in amino acids: CASITGQGNTEAFF. For the CDR3, the DNA is TGTGCCAGCATTACGGGACAGGGGAACACTGAAGCTTTCTTT.

The rearrangement links TRBV6-1 to TRBJ2-7, with 10 bases lining up with TRBD1. V was pared by 6 bases and J by 1 base, with 6 bases of the junction left unmatched. CDR3 length: 15 residues. Germline-derived CDR1 and CDR2 are MNHNS and SASEGT. The CDR3 nucleotides are TGTGCCAGCAGGCGGACAGGGGGAACATCCTACGAGCAGTACTTC. It encodes CASRRTGGTSYEQYF.

This clone was seen once. V usage is TRBV4-2 and J usage is TRBJ1-5; 7 nucleotides line up with TRBD1. The V and J ends lost 4 bases and 3 bases, in that order; junction bases with no gene match: 6. This CDR3 is 15 amino acids long. Per germline, CDR1 LGHNA and CDR2 YNFKEQ. The DNA for the CDR3 is TGTGCCAGCAGCCTCGGGACAGCTAACAATCAGCCCCAGCATTTT. As protein: CASSLGTANNQPQHF.